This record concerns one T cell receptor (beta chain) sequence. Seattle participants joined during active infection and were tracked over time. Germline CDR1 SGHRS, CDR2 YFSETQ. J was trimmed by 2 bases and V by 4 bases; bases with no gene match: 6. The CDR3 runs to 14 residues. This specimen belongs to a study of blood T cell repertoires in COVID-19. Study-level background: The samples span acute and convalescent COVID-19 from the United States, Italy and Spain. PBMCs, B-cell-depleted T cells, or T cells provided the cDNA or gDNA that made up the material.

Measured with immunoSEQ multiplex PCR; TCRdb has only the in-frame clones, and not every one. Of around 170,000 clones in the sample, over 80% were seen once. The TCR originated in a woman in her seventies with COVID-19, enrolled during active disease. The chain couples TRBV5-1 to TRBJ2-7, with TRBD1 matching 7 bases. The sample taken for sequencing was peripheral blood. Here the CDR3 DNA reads TGCGCCAGCAGCCCATACGACAGGGCCTACGAGCAGTACTTC. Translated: CASSPYDRAYEQYF.